The 5 T cell receptor beta chains presented below share a single source sample, sequenced in a study of blood T cell repertoires in COVID-19. The assay was immunoSEQ multiplex PCR, and TCRdb's table has in-frame clones only and misses some. The sample contains some 48,000 clones, approximately 83% of which appear only once. Material: peripheral blood. All receptors derive from a woman aged 80 or over with acute or convalescent COVID-19.

The chain has TRBV10-3 and TRBJ1-1; D perhaps matches TRBD1 (5 bases). Per the germline V gene, CDR1 is ENHRY and CDR2 is SYGVKD. Trimming pared 10 bases from V and 6 bases from J, leaving 21 bases between. The CDR3 is 14 amino acids. The CDR3 here is CATGLTSGLSEAFF. The DNA for the CDR3 is TGTGCCACAGGGTTAACTTCGGGTTTATCTGAAGCTTTCTTT.

The V and J genes are TRBV19 and TRBJ1-2, with 7 bases fitting TRBD1. Losses at the gene ends were 6 bases for V and 9 bases for J; bases not matched to a gene: 10. CDR3 length equals 13 residues. Germline loops: CDR1 LNHDA, CDR2 SQIVND (reference sequence). The CDR3 DNA follows: TGTGCCAGTAGATCTACAGGGGCAGGGAGCTACACCTTC. It translates to CASRSTGAGSYTF.

This clone was observed a few times. The chain is built from TRBV7-9 and TRBJ1-4, with D unresolved. The CDR3 contains 11 residues. The ends were cut back, 8 bases at V and 4 bases at J, with 5 bases in the middle. Germline V gene data show CDR1 as SEHNR and CDR2 as FQNEAQ (reference sequence). CDR3 nucleotides: TGTGCCAGCGGGCGTAATGAAAAACTGTTTTTT. It yields the protein CASGRNEKLFF.

This clone has a handful of counts. V usage is TRBV15 and J usage is TRBJ2-7; 9 bases align to TRBD1. From germline, CDR1 is LNHNV and CDR2 YYDKDF (reference sequence). The CDR3 length is 15 residues. Trimming at V came to 1 base and at J to 6 bases, leaving 7 bases not matched to a gene. The CDR3 protein is CATSRAGTGMGEQYF. In DNA form, the CDR3 reads TGTGCCACCAGCAGAGCCGGGACAGGGATGGGCGAGCAGTACTTC.

The rearrangement uses TRBV19 and TRBJ1-4, with D possibly matching TRBD1 (5 bases). The ends were cut back, 6 bases at V and 0 bases at J, with 8 bases in the middle. CDR3 length equals 14 residues. CDR1 LNHDA and CDR2 SQIVND come from the germline V gene (reference sequence). Here the CDR3 reads CASRTGATNEKLFF. In DNA form, the CDR3 reads TGTGCCAGTAGAACAGGTGCAACTAATGAAAAACTGTTTTTT.